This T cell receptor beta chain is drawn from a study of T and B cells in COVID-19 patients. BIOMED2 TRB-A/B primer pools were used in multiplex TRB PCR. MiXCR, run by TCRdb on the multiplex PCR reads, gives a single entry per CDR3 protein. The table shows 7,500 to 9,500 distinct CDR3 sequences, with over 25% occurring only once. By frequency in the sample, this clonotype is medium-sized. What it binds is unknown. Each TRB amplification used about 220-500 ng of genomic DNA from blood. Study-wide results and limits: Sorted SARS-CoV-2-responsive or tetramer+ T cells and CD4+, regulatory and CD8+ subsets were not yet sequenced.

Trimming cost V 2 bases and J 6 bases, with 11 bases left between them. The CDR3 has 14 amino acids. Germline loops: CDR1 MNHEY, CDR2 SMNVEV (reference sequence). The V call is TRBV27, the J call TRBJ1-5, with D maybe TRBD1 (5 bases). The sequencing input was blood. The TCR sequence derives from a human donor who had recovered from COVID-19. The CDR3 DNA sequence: TGTGCCAGCAGTTTAGAGGGGTCAAGTCAGCCCCAGCATTTT. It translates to CASSLEGSSQPQHF.